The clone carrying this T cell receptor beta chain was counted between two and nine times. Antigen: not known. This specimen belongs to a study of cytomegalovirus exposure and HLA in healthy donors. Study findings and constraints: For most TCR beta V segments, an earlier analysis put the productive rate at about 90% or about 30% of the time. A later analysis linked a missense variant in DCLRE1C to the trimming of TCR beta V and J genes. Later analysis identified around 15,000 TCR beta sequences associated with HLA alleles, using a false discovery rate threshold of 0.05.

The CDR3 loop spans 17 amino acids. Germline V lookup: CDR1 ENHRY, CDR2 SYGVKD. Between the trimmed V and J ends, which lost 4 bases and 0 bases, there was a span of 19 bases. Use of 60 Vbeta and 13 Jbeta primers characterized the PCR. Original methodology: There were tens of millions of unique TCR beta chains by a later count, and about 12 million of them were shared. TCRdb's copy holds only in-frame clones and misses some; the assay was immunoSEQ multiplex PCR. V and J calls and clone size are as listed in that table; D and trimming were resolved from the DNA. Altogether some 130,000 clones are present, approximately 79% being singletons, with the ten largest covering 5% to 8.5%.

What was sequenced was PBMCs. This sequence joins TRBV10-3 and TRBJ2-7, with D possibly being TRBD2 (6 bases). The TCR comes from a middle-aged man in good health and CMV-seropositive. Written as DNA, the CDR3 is TGTGCCATCAGTGCTCGGAGGGGCCAACTTTCCTCCTACGAGCAGTACTTC. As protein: CAISARRGQLSSYEQYF.